This passage covers 16 T cell receptor beta chains from one sample sequenced in a study of cytomegalovirus exposure and HLA in healthy donors. The PCR had 60 Vbeta and 13 Jbeta primers. Profiled with immunoSEQ multiplex PCR; TCRdb holds only in-frame clones, not every one. Among about 200,000 clones listed, around 79% were seen once. Specimen: PBMCs. The receptors stem from a woman aged 25 to 39 in good health and CMV-seropositive.

At least ten counts were recorded for this clone. The J gene is TRBJ1-2, the V gene TRBV6-1; TRBD1 is a possible D gene (5 bases). This CDR3 has 16 amino acids. Germline CDR1 is MNHNS and CDR2 is SASEGT. V dropped 0 bases and J dropped 0 bases, with 11 bases sitting between them. The CDR3: CASSEASGRANYGYTF. The CDR3 region has the DNA TGTGCCAGCAGTGAAGCTAGCGGCAGGGCTAACTATGGCTACACCTTC.

The J gene is TRBJ2-1, the V gene TRBV6-1; D might be TRBD1 (6 bases). This CDR3 is 13 amino acids long. V lost 4 bases, J lost 5 bases, and 9 bases lay in between. Germline V CDR1 and CDR2: MNHNS, SASEGT. CDR3 coding DNA: TGTGCCAGCAGTGTACAGGGAAACAATGAGCAGTTCTTC. Encoded protein: CASSVQGNNEQFF.

The chain links TRBV6-6 to TRBJ1-2, with D perhaps matching TRBD1 (5 bases). The CDR3 is 13 residues long. Germline CDR1 is MNHNY and CDR2 is SVGAGI (reference sequence). V lost 5 bases and J 3 bases, leaving 10 bases between the germline ends. The DNA of the CDR3 is TGTGCCAGCAGTCGCGACAGCGACTATGGCTACACCTTC. This sequence encodes CASSRDSDYGYTF.

Here the CDR3 reads CASSVGGEGNYEQYF. CDR3 sequence (DNA): TGTGCCAGCAGCGTAGGAGGTGAGGGTAACTACGAGCAGTACTTC. The chain joins TRBV9 to TRBJ2-7; possibly TRBD2 for D (5 bases). V was clipped by 0 bases and J by 3 bases, with 13 bases between them. Germline CDR1 is SGDLS and CDR2 is YYNGEE. The CDR3 extends over 15 amino acids.

This chain links TRBV23-1 with TRBJ1-5; 7 bases fit TRBD1. TRBV23-1 is an ORF; its function is uncertain. The CDR3 is 16 residues long. V lost 2 bases and J lost 2; bases outside the gene matches: 6. The CDR3 here is CASSQAGGWRNQPQHF. Written as DNA, the CDR3 is TGCGCCAGCAGTCAAGCAGGGGGTTGGCGCAATCAGCCCCAGCATTTT.

The chain is built from TRBV2 and TRBJ1-6, with D perhaps TRBD1 (5 bases). CDR3 length equals 16 residues. Germline V gene lookup returns CDR1 SNHLY and CDR2 FYNNEI. Between the trimmed V and J ends, which lost 7 bases and 4 bases, there was a span of 17 bases. The CDR3 sequence: CASNRRDSLYNSPLHF. Here the CDR3 DNA reads TGTGCCAGCAACCGTAGAGACAGCCTATATAATTCACCCCTCCACTTT. Supplemented by reference TRBV2 and TRBJ1-6, the full variable domain reads EPEVTQTPSHQVTQMGQEVILRCVPISNHLYFYWYRQILGQKVEFLVSFYNNEISEKSEIFDDQFSVERPDGSNFTLKIRSTKLEDSAMYFCASNRRDSLYNSPLHFGNGTRLTVT.

In its sample, this clone was seen a few times. This chain connects TRBV5-1 to TRBJ1-2, with a possible D match to TRBD1 (6 bases). Between the trimmed V and J ends, which lost 0 bases and 1 base, there was a span of 10 bases. Germline V CDR1 and CDR2: SGHRS, YFSETQ. This CDR3 is 15 amino acids long. CDR3 loop: CASSLGQGLNYGYTF. For the CDR3, the DNA is TGCGCCAGCAGCTTGGGTCAGGGGCTTAACTATGGCTACACCTTC.

This rearrangement joins TRBV9 to TRBJ2-3; 7 positions agree with TRBD1. Looked up from germline, CDR1 is SGDLS and CDR2 is YYNGEE. The CDR3 covers 15 residues. With V trimmed by 3 bases and J by 2 bases, 6 bases remained unmatched. CDR3: CASSAPGTDTDTQYF. In DNA form, the CDR3 reads TGTGCCAGCAGCGCCCCCGGGACAGACACAGATACGCAGTATTTT.

The V gene is TRBV27, the J gene TRBJ2-3; D might be TRBD2 (5 bases). Trimming stripped 1 base from V and 4 bases from J, with 12 bases between. Germline assignment: CDR1 MNHEY and CDR2 SMNVEV (reference sequence). This CDR3 has 15 residues. CDR3 nucleotide sequence: TGTGCCAGCAGTTTATTACCAGGTAGCGCAGATACGCAGTATTTT. As protein: CASSLLPGSADTQYF.

The rearrangement joins TRBV7-6 to TRBJ2-2, with 12 nucleotides matching TRBD2. The V gene's germline CDR1 is SGHVS and CDR2 FNYEAQ. The ends lost 4 bases at V and 6 bases at J; junction bases unmatched: 6. The CDR3 consists of 16 residues. The CDR3 protein is CASSSRTSGISGELFF. As DNA, the CDR3 is TGTGCCAGCAGCTCGAGGACTAGCGGGATTTCCGGGGAGCTGTTTTTT.

V gene TRBV10-2 combines with J gene TRBJ2-7; 7 nucleotides align to TRBD1. Germline V gives CDR1 WSHSY, CDR2 SAAADI. The junction had 13 bases not matched to a gene; V was cut back by 2 bases and J by 9 bases. The CDR3 covers 15 residues. CDR3 amino acids: CASSETAGTVWGQYF. CDR3 coding DNA: TGCGCCAGCAGTGAGACGGCCGGGACAGTCTGGGGGCAGTACTTC.

This clone showed up just a few times. The V call is TRBV6-5, the J call TRBJ2-7; TRBD2 matches at 11 bases. With V trimmed by 4 bases and J by 1 base, 3 bases remained unmatched. From germline, CDR1 is MNHEY and CDR2 SVGAGI. The CDR3 spans 15 residues. CDR3 bases: TGTGCCAGCAGTTTAGCGGGAGGGCCGTCCTACGAGCAGTACTTC. It is translated as CASSLAGGPSYEQYF.

This clone appeared once. The chain joins TRBV7-8 to TRBJ1-5, with a possible D match to TRBD1 (5 bases). Germline lookup yields CDR1 SGHVS and CDR2 FQNEAQ. V shed 2 bases and J shed 0 bases, with 11 bases lying between them. The length of the CDR3 is 16 residues. The CDR3 coding sequence is TGTGCCAGCAGCTTAATCGCAGGGTATAGCAATCAGCCCCAGCATTTT. Protein product: CASSLIAGYSNQPQHF. Full variable domain (remainder filled in from reference TRBV7-8 and TRBJ1-5): GAGVSQSPRYKVAKRGQDVALRCDPISGHVSLFWYQQALGQGPEFLTYFQNEAQLDKSGLPSDRFFAERPEGSVSTLKIQRTQQEDSAVYLCASSLIAGYSNQPQHFGDGTRLSIL.

J is TRBJ2-2 and V is TRBV10-3, with 13 bases matching TRBD2. CDR1 and CDR2 (germline): ENHRY, SYGVKD. The length of the CDR3 is 16 residues. The V gene end was trimmed by 8 bases and the J gene end by 1 base; junction bases not matched to a gene: 4. The CDR3 reads CAIGTSGAGNTGELFF. The CDR3 region has the DNA TGTGCCATCGGGACTAGCGGGGCCGGGAACACCGGGGAGCTGTTTTTT.

CDR3 DNA sequence: TGTGCCAGCAGTTTATCGAGTCTCAGTGGATGGGACAGGAGAGCTGATGTGACCTACGAGCAGTACTTC. Protein: CASSLSSLSGWDRRADVTYEQYF. The chain couples TRBV27 to TRBJ2-7, with 8 bases identical to TRBD1. J gave up 2 bases and V 0 bases, and 27 bases lay outside the gene matches. This CDR3 is 23 amino acids long. Germline V gene data show CDR1 as MNHEY and CDR2 as SMNVEV (reference sequence).

A single count supports this clone. The chain has TRBV7-9 and TRBJ1-2; D gene uncertain. Trimming shortened V by 3 bases and J by 6 bases, and 5 bases separated the two germline ends. Germline CDR1 SEHNR, CDR2 FQNEAQ (reference sequence). This CDR3 comprises 11 residues. The CDR3 DNA follows: TGTGCCAGCAGCTTTTCGGATGGCTACACCTTC. Its translation: CASSFSDGYTF.